The rows below give T cell receptor beta chains drawn from one sample of a study of cytomegalovirus exposure and HLA in healthy donors. Clones were read by immunoSEQ multiplex PCR, and TCRdb kept only the in-frame ones, dropping some. The table has about 120,000 clones, more than 70% seen once; the top ten hold around 9.1%. The source material was PBMCs. The source of these receptors is a woman aged 45-65 years in good health and CMV-seropositive. Each CDR3 is given with its conserved first and last residue. D genes are given only for firm matches. Size values are once, few and many counts, or a class for expanded clones, and some rows have none.

d_call	j_call	clone_size	v_call	cdr3_nt	cdr3_aa
TRBD1	TRBJ2-1	few	TRBV6-5	TGTGCCAGCAGTCCAGGGGGCGCTTTCGATGAGCAGTTCTTC	CASSPGGAFDEQFF
TRBD2	TRBJ2-2	once	TRBV5-1	TGCGCCAGCAGCTTCTCTAGCGGGGGGAACACCGGGGAGCTGTTTTTT	CASSFSSGGNTGELFF
.	TRBJ1-5	.	TRBV10-3	TGTGCCATCAGTTTAGGACAGTATAGCAATCAGCCCCAGCATTTT	CAISLGQYSNQPQHF
TRBD1	TRBJ2-7	.	TRBV7-2	TGTGCCAGCAGCTTAGGCGGCGGACAGGGGTACGAGCAGTACTTC	CASSLGGGQGYEQYF
TRBD2	TRBJ2-5	.	TRBV5-6	TGTGCCAGCAGTTATCTAGCGGGAGGAGAGACCCAGTACTTC	CASSYLAGGETQYF
.	TRBJ1-4	few	TRBV4-1	TGCGCCAGCAGCCAAGATCGGGAACGTGAAAAACTGTTTTTT	CASSQDREREKLFF
TRBD1	TRBJ2-5	.	TRBV7-9	TGTGCCAGCAGCTACGGACAGGACCCCTGGGAGACCCAGTACTTC	CASSYGQDPWETQYF
.	TRBJ1-5	.	TRBV6-6	TGTGCCAGCACTATGGAGGGGTCAGGAAATCAGCCCCAGCATTTT	CASTMEGSGNQPQHF
TRBD2	TRBJ2-1	.	TRBV4-2	TGTGCCAGCAGCCAAGTCCTAGCGGGACTCCAGGGGGAGCAGTTCTTC	CASSQVLAGLQGEQFF
TRBD2	TRBJ2-3	.	TRBV30	TGTGCCTGGAGTGTCTGGGCGGGGGGGCCATCGACAGATACGCAGTATTTT	CAWSVWAGGPSTDTQYF
.	TRBJ1-5	once	TRBV4-1	TGCGCCAGCAGCCCCGTCACTCGGGGACTAAGCAATCAGCCCCAGCATTTT	CASSPVTRGLSNQPQHF
.	TRBJ2-5	.	TRBV13	TGTGCCAGCAGCTTAGAGCGGCAAGAGACCCAGTACTTC	CASSLERQETQYF
TRBD2	TRBJ2-1	.	TRBV6-6	TGTGCCAGCAGTTACAACGGGGGGTACAATGAGCAGTTCTTC	CASSYNGGYNEQFF
.	TRBJ2-5	.	TRBV11-3	TGTGCCAGCAGCCCAACAGGGCCCCGAGAGACCCAGTACTTC	CASSPTGPRETQYF
.	TRBJ1-2	.	TRBV30	TGTGCCTGGAAATCAGGAAATAACTATGGCTACACCTTC	CAWKSGNNYGYTF
.	TRBJ1-1	once	TRBV7-9	TGTGCCAGCAGCTTAGAAGGGGTCAGTGAAGCTTTCTTT	CASSLEGVSEAFF
TRBD1	TRBJ2-2	.	TRBV28	TGTGCCAGCAGACCCGACAGGGGGCTGAACACCGGGGAGCTGTTTTTT	CASRPDRGLNTGELFF
TRBD2	TRBJ2-7	.	TRBV10-3	TGTGCCATCAGCGCTGCGGGGGGGGTCTCCTACGAGCAGTACTTC	CAISAAGGVSYEQYF
.	TRBJ2-7	.	TRBV6-5	TGTGCCAGCAGTTCTCCCTACGAGCAGTACTTC	CASSSPYEQYF
.	TRBJ2-1	.	TRBV7-2	TGTGCCAGCAGCGGTGACCCGGGACTTACCGGGGAGCAGTTCTTC	CASSGDPGLTGEQFF
.	TRBJ1-1	.	TRBV7-9	TGTGCCAGCAGCTTAGAGACAGAGACTTCTGAAGCTTTCTTT	CASSLETETSEAFF
TRBD1	TRBJ2-1	.	TRBV4-3	TGCGCCAGCAGCCAGGGGACAGGGACTGAGCAGTTCTTC	CASSQGTGTEQFF
.	TRBJ2-7	.	TRBV10-3	TGTGCCATCATCACAGACAGGGGAGGGGAGCAGTACTTC	CAIITDRGGEQYF
.	TRBJ2-1	.	TRBV9	TGTGCCAGCAGCCCCCGGCTAGCCGCCTACAATGAGCAGTTCTTC	CASSPRLAAYNEQFF
.	TRBJ2-3	.	TRBV30	TGTGCCTGGAGTGTACCGGTCTTCACAGATACGCAGTATTTT	CAWSVPVFTDTQYF
TRBD1	TRBJ2-3	.	TRBV7-2	TGTGCCAGCAGCTTAGGGGACAGGGAATTTTGGAGCACAGATACGCAGTATTTT	CASSLGDREFWSTDTQYF
.	TRBJ2-5	.	TRBV4-3	TGCGCCAGCAGCCTCCTCTGGGCCACACAAGAGACCCAGTACTTC	CASSLLWATQETQYF
.	TRBJ2-7	.	TRBV6-1	TGTGCCAGCAGTGAACTTCCGGGGTCGACCTACGAGCAGTACTTC	CASSELPGSTYEQYF
.	TRBJ2-1	.	TRBV30	TGTGCCTGGGACACCCTTACGAGCTACAATGAGCAGTTCTTC	CAWDTLTSYNEQFF
TRBD1	TRBJ2-7	.	TRBV5-4	TGTGCCAGCAGCACCAGGACAGGGGGCCAGGTCGAGCAGTACTTC	CASSTRTGGQVEQYF
TRBD2	TRBJ2-1	.	TRBV7-3	TGTGCCAGCAGCTCCCCCGCCGGGCGGGGGAGCTCCTACAATGAGCAGTTCTTC	CASSSPAGRGSSYNEQFF
TRBD1	TRBJ1-2	.	TRBV25-1	TGTGCCAGCAGAGGACAGGACTATGGCTACACCTTC	CASRGQDYGYTF
.	TRBJ1-5	.	TRBV25-1	TGTGCCAGTAACAGGGAGGGTCAGCCCCAGCATTTT	CASNREGQPQHF
TRBD2	TRBJ2-1	.	TRBV30	TGTGCCTGGAGTGTGAAGGGGCTCGGACTAGCGGGAGGGCTACACTACAATGAGCAGTTCTTC	CAWSVKGLGLAGGLHYNEQFF
TRBD2	TRBJ2-7	.	TRBV5-1	TGCGCCAGCAGCTTGGTGGCTAGCGGGGGGATTACCTACGAGCAGTACTTC	CASSLVASGGITYEQYF
TRBD1	TRBJ1-1	.	TRBV19	TGTGCCAGTAGTTCCTGGACCGGGACAGGGGGCGGAGGAGCTTTCTTT	CASSSWTGTGGGGAFF
TRBD1	TRBJ2-7	.	TRBV6-6	TGTGCCAGCAGTTGGGTAGACAGGGAGCGCGAGCAGTACTTC	CASSWVDREREQYF
.	TRBJ2-6	.	TRBV2	TGTGCCACCGCCGGGGACTCTGGGGCCAACGTCCTGACTTTC	CATAGDSGANVLTF
TRBD1	TRBJ1-1	.	TRBV4-2	TGTGCCAGCAGCCAAGGGGACAGGAACACTGAAGCTTTCTTT	CASSQGDRNTEAFF
TRBD2	TRBJ2-7	.	TRBV7-9	TGTGCCAGCAGCTTGGGCCTAGCGGGGGGGCCTCGGGACGAGCAGTACTTC	CASSLGLAGGPRDEQYF
TRBD1	TRBJ1-1	few	TRBV4-2	TGTGCCAGCAGCTACCTGACAGGGTTGAACACTGAAGCTTTCTTT	CASSYLTGLNTEAFF
TRBD2	TRBJ2-3	.	TRBV2	TGTGCCAGCAATTGGATGGGCGGGGGGGGCCCAGATACGCAGTATTTT	CASNWMGGGGPDTQYF
.	TRBJ1-4	.	TRBV6-6	TGTGCCAGCAGTTACCAACAGAATGAAAAACTGTTTTTT	CASSYQQNEKLFF
TRBD1	TRBJ1-1	.	TRBV11-2	TGTGCCAGCAGGACTCTGAAACAGGGGATGAACACTGAAGCTTTCTTT	CASRTLKQGMNTEAFF
.	TRBJ2-5	.	TRBV7-8	TGTGCCAGCAGCTTCCATACAGGGAGCCAAGAGACCCAGTACTTC	CASSFHTGSQETQYF
.	TRBJ1-2	.	TRBV6-5	TGTGCCAGCAGGCGCCCCGGGGGGGGTAACTATGGCTACACCTTC	CASRRPGGGNYGYTF
TRBD1	TRBJ2-7	.	TRBV5-1	TGCGCCAGCAGCTTGGCACCGGGACAGTCGTACGAGCAGTACTTC	CASSLAPGQSYEQYF